This T cell receptor beta chain appears in the sequencing data of a study of PD-L1 blockade in urothelial cancer. Study at large: Intravenous atezolizumab, 1,200 mg every 3 weeks, was begun by patients in the mid-2010s. Peripheral blood specimens exhibited a median yield of around 140,000 T cells. Of some 29 patients, about two dozen were males with bladder-origin urothelial cancer.

CDR1 and CDR2 (germline): SEHNR, FQNEAQ (reference sequence). J was trimmed by 2 bases and V by 0 bases; bases with no gene match: 3. CDR3 length: 16 amino acids. Using immunoSEQ multiplex PCR, the repertoire was profiled, and TCRdb retains in-frame clones only, with some absent. Of tens of thousands of clones listed, roughly 89% were seen once; the top ten hold around 2%. This receptor was obtained from a man aged 55 to 69 with urothelial cancer. The chain is built from TRBV7-9 and TRBJ1-4; 7 positions agree with TRBD1. Sequenced material: PBMCs, taken around atezolizumab (anti-PD-L1) treatment. In DNA, the CDR3 is TGTGCCAGCAGCTTAGCGCTAGGGGGCACTAATGAAAAACTGTTTTTT. It yields the protein CASSLALGGTNEKLFF.